This TCR beta chain was documented in a study of cytomegalovirus exposure and HLA in healthy donors. Primers included in the PCR were 60 Vbeta and 13 Jbeta primers. Source study methods: A later analysis counted about 80 million unique TCR beta chains, 9.5 million to 12 million shared. Measured with immunoSEQ multiplex PCR; TCRdb has only the in-frame clones, and not every one. The DNA gave D and trimming, while V, J and clone size come from that table. The sample lists some 150,000 clones, about 75% occurring once. For this clone: As yet, its antigen is unknown.

Study observations and caveats: Segments of the TCR beta V type were, in most cases, productive about 87% or about 30% of the time in an earlier analysis. Cytomegalovirus-associated TCR beta chains were listed, numbering some 180.

Trimming removed 7 bases from V and 0 bases from J; junction bases left unmatched: 6. Germline CDR1 and CDR2: LGHNA and YSLEER. CDR3 size: 15 residues. The chain links TRBV4-3 to TRBJ2-1; 7 bases map to TRBD2. The TCR originated in a man aged 60-69 years in good health and CMV-seronegative. Sequences were obtained from PBMCs. The CDR3 loop is CASTREATSYNEQFF. CDR3 coding DNA: TGCGCCAGCACCCGGGAGGCAACCTCCTACAATGAGCAGTTCTTC.